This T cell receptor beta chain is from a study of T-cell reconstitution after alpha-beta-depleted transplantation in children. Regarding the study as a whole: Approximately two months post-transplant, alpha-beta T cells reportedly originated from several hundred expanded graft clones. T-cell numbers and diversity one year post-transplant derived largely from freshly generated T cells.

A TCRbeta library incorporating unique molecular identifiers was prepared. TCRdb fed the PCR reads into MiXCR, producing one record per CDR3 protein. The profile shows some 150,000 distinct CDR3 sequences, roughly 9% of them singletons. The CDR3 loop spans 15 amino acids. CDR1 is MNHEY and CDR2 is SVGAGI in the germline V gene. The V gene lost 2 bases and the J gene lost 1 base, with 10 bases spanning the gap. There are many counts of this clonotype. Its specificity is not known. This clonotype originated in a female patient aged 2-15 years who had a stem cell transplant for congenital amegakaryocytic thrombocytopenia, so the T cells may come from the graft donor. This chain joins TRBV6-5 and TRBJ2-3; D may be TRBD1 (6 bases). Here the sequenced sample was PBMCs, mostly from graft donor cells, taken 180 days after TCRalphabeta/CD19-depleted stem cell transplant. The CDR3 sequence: CASSYQQGGTDTQYF. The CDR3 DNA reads TGTGCCAGCAGTTACCAACAGGGTGGCACAGATACGCAGTATTTT.